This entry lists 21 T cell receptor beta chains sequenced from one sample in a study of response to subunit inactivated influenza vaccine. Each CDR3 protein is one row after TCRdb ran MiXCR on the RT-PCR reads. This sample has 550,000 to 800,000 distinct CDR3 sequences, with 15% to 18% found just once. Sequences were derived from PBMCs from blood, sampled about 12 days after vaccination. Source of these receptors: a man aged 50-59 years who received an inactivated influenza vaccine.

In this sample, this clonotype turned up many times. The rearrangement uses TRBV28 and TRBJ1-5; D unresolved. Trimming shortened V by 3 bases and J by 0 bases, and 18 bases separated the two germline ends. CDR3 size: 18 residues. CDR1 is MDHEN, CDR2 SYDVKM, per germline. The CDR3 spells CASSFPSRGGSSNQPQHF. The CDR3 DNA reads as TGTGCCAGCAGTTTCCCCTCTCGTGGCGGGTCTAGCAATCAGCCCCAGCATTTT.

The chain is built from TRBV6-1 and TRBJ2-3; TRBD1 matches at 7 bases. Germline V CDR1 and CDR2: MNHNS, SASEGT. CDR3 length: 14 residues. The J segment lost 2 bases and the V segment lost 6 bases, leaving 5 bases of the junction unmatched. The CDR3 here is CASSWTGFTDTQYF. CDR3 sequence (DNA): TGTGCCAGCAGCTGGACAGGTTTCACAGATACGCAGTATTTT.

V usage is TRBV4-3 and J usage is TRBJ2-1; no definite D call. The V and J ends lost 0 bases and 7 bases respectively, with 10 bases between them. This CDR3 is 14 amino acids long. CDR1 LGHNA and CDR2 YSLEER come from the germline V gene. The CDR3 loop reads CASSQDSRVNEQFF. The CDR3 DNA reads TGCGCCAGCAGCCAAGACTCCCGCGTGAATGAGCAGTTCTTC.

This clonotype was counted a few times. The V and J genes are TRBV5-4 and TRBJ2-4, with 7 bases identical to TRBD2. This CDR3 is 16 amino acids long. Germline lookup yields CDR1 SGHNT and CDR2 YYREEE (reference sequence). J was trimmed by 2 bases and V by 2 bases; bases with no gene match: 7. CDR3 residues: CASSFEREPPKNIQYF. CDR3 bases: TGTGCCAGCAGCTTTGAGCGGGAACCACCCAAAAACATTCAGTACTTC.

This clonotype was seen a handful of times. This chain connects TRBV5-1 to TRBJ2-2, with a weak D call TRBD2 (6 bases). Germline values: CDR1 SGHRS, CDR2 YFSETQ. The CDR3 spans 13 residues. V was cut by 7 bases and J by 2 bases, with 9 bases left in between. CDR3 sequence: CASVADNTGELFF. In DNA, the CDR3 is TGCGCCAGCGTAGCGGATAACACCGGGGAGCTGTTTTTT.

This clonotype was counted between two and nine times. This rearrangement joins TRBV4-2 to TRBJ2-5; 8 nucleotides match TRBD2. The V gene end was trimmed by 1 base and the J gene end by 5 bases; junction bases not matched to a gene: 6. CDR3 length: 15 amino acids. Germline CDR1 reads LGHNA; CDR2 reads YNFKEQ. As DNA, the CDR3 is TGTGCCAGCAGCCAAGTCTCGGGACTAGGGGAGACCCAGTACTTC. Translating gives CASSQVSGLGETQYF.

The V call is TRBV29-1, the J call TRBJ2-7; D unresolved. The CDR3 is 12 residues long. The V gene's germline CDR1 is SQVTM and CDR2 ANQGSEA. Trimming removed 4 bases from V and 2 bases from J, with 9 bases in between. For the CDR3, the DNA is TGCAGCGTTGGTCAGTTCGCCTACGAGCAGTACTTC. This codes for CSVGQFAYEQYF.

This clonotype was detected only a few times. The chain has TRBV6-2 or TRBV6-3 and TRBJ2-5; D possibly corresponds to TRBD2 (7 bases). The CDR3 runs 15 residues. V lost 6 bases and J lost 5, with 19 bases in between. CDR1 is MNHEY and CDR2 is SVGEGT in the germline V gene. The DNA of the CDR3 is TGTGCCAGCAGCCCAGCCTCGGGGGGCGGCGAGACCCAGTACTTC. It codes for CASSPASGGGETQYF.

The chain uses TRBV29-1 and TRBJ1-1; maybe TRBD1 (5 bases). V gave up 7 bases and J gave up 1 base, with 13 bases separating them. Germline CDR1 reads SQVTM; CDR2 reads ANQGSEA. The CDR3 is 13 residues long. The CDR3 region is CSAGVGRNTEAFF. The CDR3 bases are TGCAGCGCTGGGGTGGGGCGGAACACTGAAGCTTTCTTT.

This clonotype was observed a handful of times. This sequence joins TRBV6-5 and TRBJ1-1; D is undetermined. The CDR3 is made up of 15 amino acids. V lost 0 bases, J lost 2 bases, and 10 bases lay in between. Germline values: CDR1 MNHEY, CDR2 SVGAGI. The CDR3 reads CASSYSPGDNTEAFF. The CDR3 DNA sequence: TGTGCCAGCAGTTACTCCCCAGGAGACAACACTGAAGCTTTCTTT.

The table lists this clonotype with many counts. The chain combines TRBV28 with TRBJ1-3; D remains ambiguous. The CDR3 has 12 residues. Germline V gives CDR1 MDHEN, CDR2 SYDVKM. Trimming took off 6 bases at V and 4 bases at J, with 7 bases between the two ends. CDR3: CASSRPGNTIYF. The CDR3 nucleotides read TGTGCCAGCAGCCGACCAGGAAACACCATATATTTT. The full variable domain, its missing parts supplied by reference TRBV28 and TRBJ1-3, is DVKVTQSSRYLVKRTGEKVFLECVQDMDHENMFWYRQDPGLGLRLIYFSYDVKMKEKGDIPEGYSVSREKKERFSLILESASTNQTSMYLCASSRPGNTIYFGEGSWLTVV.

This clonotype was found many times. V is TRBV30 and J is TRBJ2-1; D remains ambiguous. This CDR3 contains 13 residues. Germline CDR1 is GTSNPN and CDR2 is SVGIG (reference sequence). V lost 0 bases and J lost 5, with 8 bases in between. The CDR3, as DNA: TGTGCCTGGAGTGTAAGCTTAAACAATGAGCAGTTCTTC. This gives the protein CAWSVSLNNEQFF.

This CDR3 reads CSAITAGRSTDTQYF. CDR3 sequence (DNA): TGCAGTGCTATAACAGCGGGAAGGAGTACAGATACGCAGTATTTT. This chain joins TRBV20-1 and TRBJ2-3; TRBD2 matches at 7 bases. CDR1 and CDR2 (germline): DFQATT, SNEGSKA (reference sequence). With V trimmed by 4 bases and J by 3 bases, 10 bases remained unmatched. The CDR3 loop spans 15 amino acids.

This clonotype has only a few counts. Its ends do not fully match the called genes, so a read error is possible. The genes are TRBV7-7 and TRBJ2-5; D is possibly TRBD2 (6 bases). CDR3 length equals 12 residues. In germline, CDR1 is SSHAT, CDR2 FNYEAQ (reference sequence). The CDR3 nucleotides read TGTGCTAGCAGCTCGACTCCGGACTACCTATACTTC. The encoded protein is CASSSTPDYLYF. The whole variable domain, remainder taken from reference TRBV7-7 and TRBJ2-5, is GAGVSQSPRYKVTKRGQDVTLRCDPISSHATLYWYQQALGQGPEFLTYFNYEAQPDKSGLPSDRFSAERPEGSISTLTIQRTEQRDSAMYRCASSSTPDYLYFGPGTRLLVL.

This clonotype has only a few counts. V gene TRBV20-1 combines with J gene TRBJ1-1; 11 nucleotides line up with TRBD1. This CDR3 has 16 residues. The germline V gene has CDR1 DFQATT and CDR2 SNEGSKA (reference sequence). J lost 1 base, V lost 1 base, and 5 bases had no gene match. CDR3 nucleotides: TGCAGTGCTAGAGCCGGACAGGGGGCCTCGAACACTGAAGCTTTCTTT. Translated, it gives CSARAGQGASNTEAFF.

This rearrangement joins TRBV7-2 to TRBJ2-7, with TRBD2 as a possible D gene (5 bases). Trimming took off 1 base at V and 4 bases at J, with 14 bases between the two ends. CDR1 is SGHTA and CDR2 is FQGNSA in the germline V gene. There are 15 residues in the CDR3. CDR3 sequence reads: CASSLVPVSGYEQYF. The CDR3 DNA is TGTGCCAGCAGCTTAGTACCCGTTTCGGGGTACGAGCAGTACTTC.

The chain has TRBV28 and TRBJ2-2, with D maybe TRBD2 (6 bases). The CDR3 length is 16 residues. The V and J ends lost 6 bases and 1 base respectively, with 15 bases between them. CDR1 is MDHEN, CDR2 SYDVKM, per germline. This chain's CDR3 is CASRRLWRENTGELFF. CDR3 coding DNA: TGTGCCAGCAGAAGATTATGGCGGGAGAACACCGGGGAGCTGTTTTTT.

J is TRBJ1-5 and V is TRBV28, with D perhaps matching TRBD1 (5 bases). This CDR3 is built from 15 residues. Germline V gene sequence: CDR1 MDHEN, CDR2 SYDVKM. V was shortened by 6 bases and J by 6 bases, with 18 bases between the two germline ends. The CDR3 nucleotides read TGTGCCAGCAGCCCCCCGGGGGTCAGTGGTCAGCCCCAGCATTTT. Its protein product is CASSPPGVSGQPQHF.

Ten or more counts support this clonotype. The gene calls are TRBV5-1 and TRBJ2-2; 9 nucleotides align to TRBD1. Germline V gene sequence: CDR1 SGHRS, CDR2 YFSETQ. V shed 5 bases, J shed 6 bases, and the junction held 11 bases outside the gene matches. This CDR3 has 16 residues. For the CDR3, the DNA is TGCGCCAGCAGAGGCCCAGTGACAGGGGGTCCCGGGGAGCTGTTTTTT. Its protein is CASRGPVTGGPGELFF.

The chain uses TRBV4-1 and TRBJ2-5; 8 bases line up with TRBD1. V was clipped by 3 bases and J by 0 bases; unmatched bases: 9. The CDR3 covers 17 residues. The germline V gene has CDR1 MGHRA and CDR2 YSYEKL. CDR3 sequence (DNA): TGCGCCAGCAGCCACCCACGGGACAGGCCGTACCAAGAGACCCAGTACTTC. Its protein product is CASSHPRDRPYQETQYF.

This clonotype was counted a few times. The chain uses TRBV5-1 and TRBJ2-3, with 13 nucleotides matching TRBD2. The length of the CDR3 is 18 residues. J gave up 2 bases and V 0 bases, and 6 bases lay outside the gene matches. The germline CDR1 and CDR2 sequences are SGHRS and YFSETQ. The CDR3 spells CASSLGLAGGPITDTQYF. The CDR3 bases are TGCGCCAGCAGCTTGGGACTAGCGGGGGGACCGATCACAGATACGCAGTATTTT.